The source of this T cell receptor (beta chain) is a study of T cells after yellow fever vaccination. Study-level points and caveats: Among all clonotypes, a small share was observed in both CD4 and CD8 compartments.

There are a few counts of this clonotype. Its antigen is still unknown. Trimming removed 3 bases from V and 6 bases from J; junction bases left unmatched: 12. Germline loops: CDR1 SGHVS, CDR2 FQNEAQ. The CDR3 consists of 16 residues. TCRdb ran MiXCR on the 5' RACE reads and lists one entry per CDR3 protein. Among about 630,000 distinct CDR3 sequences, around 12% were seen once, and the ten largest hold about 15%. The source is a man aged 25 to 40 who received the YFV17D yellow fever vaccine. The sequences come from PBMCs, collected on the day of the yellow fever booster vaccination. V gene TRBV7-8 combines with J gene TRBJ2-7; 9 nucleotides align to TRBD1. The CDR3 reads CASSFATGGFSGEQYF. CDR3 in DNA: TGTGCCAGCAGCTTTGCAACAGGGGGCTTCTCTGGCGAGCAGTACTTC.